Shown below are 30 T cell receptor beta chains from a single sample sequenced in a study of T cells after yellow fever vaccination. From the 5' RACE reads, TCRdb called clonotypes with MiXCR, one entry per CDR3 protein. The sample contains roughly 150,000 distinct CDR3 sequences, just over 6.5% of which appear only once. The starting material was CD4+ T cells sorted from PBMCs, obtained 10 days after the yellow fever booster vaccination. The receptors stem from a young man who received the YFV17D yellow fever vaccine.

This clonotype was recorded many times. V and J are TRBV5-1 and TRBJ2-5; weak D call: TRBD2 (6 bases). The V end was cut by 1 base, the J end by 1 base, with 14 bases between. CDR3 size: 16 residues. CDR1 SGHRS and CDR2 YFSETQ come from the germline V gene. The CDR3 protein is CASSLWASETQETQYF. CDR3 sequence (DNA): TGCGCCAGCAGCTTGTGGGCTAGCGAAACCCAAGAGACCCAGTACTTC.

This clonotype was seen at least ten times. The chain has TRBV7-2 and TRBJ2-6; 9 bases are a match to TRBD1. CDR3 length equals 17 residues. Germline CDR1 is SGHTA and CDR2 is FQGNSA. Trimming cost V 3 bases and J 2 bases; bases outside gene matches: 5. The CDR3, as DNA: TGTGCCAGCAGCTTGCATTGGACAGGGGCTGGGGCCAACGTCCTGACTTTC. This translates into CASSLHWTGAGANVLTF.

This clonotype was counted many times. This chain connects TRBV7-2 to TRBJ2-7; 9 bases fit TRBD2. CDR1 is SGHTA, CDR2 FQGNSA, per germline. This CDR3 is built from 18 residues. The V segment lost 0 bases and the J segment 2 bases; nucleotides outside the gene matches: 11. CDR3 loop: CASSLALIRTSEPYEQYF. DNA of the CDR3: TGTGCCAGCAGCTTAGCGCTTATTAGGACTAGCGAACCCTACGAGCAGTACTTC.

At least ten counts were recorded for this clonotype. The chain is built from TRBV15 and TRBJ2-5; D may be TRBD2 (7 bases). Per the germline V gene, CDR1 is LNHNV and CDR2 is YYDKDF (reference sequence). The ends were cut back, 1 base at V and 14 bases at J, with 14 bases in the middle. The CDR3 loop spans 12 amino acids. CDR3 region: CATSRGEGVSYF. The CDR3 coding sequence is TGTGCCACCAGCAGAGGGGAGGGGGTTTCCTACTTC.

This clonotype was seen many times. The V and J genes are TRBV14 and TRBJ2-7, with D perhaps matching TRBD2 (5 bases). The CDR3 is made up of 12 amino acids. The germline V and J ends were trimmed by 0 bases and 9 bases, with 9 bases remaining between them. The germline CDR1 and CDR2 sequences are SGHDN and FVKESK. The CDR3 region is CASSQEGGRQYF. DNA for the CDR3: TGTGCCAGCAGCCAAGAAGGCGGGCGGCAGTACTTC.

The table lists this clonotype with a few counts. The chain couples TRBV7-2 to TRBJ2-3; maybe TRBD2 (6 bases). The germline V gene encodes CDR1 SGHTA and CDR2 FQGNSA. The CDR3 spans 16 residues. Trimming took off 1 base at V and 5 bases at J, with 16 bases between the two ends. This CDR3 is CASSLVAQAGGDTQYF. The CDR3, as DNA: TGTGCCAGCAGCTTAGTTGCCCAGGCCGGGGGAGATACGCAGTATTTT.

On this clonotype itself: A single base separates this from a much larger clone, so it may be a read error. This chain links TRBV20-1 with TRBJ1-2; TRBD1 might be the D (6 bases). CDR1 is DFQATT and CDR2 is SNEGSKA in the germline V gene (reference sequence). This CDR3 spans 13 amino acids. The CDR3 nucleotides read TGCAGTGCTACAGGGGCTACTAAATATGGCTACACCTTC. This sequence encodes CSATGATKYGYTF.

At least ten counts were recorded for this clonotype. V gene TRBV20-1 combines with J gene TRBJ2-1, with no clear D. Trimming took 6 bases from V and 0 from J, leaving 15 bases between them. There are 15 residues in the CDR3. CDR1 and CDR2 (germline): DFQATT, SNEGSKA (reference sequence). For the CDR3, the DNA is TGCAGTGCCATAAATCGGAAAAGCTCCTACAATGAGCAGTTCTTC. It translates to CSAINRKSSYNEQFF.

This clonotype has at least ten counts. The V and J genes are TRBV28 and TRBJ1-2, with 9 bases matching TRBD1. The length of the CDR3 is 13 residues. Trimming took 5 bases from V and 8 from J; bases not matched to a gene: 6. CDR1 is MDHEN, CDR2 SYDVKM, per germline. CDR3 bases: TGTGCCAGCAGTCCGACAGGGGGATGGGGCTACACCTTC. Protein product: CASSPTGGWGYTF.

This chain uses TRBV18 with TRBJ1-6; D is uncertain. Deletions cut 0 bases from V and 0 bases from J, with 9 bases between. Germline CDR1 is KGHSH and CDR2 is LQKENI. This CDR3 has 17 residues. The CDR3 sequence: CASSPPPKSSYNSPLHF. CDR3 sequence (DNA): TGTGCCAGCTCACCACCCCCCAAGAGCTCCTATAATTCACCCCTCCACTTT.

There are many counts of this clonotype. This sequence joins TRBV18 and TRBJ2-7, with 10 bases identical to TRBD2. Germline loops: CDR1 KGHSH, CDR2 LQKENI. This CDR3 has 13 amino acids. V shed 3 bases and J 7 bases; nucleotides not matched to a gene: 3. CDR3: CASSPLAGEEQYF. As DNA, the CDR3 is TGTGCCAGCTCACCTCTAGCGGGAGAGGAGCAGTACTTC.

This clonotype was observed at least ten times. CDR3 DNA sequence: TGTGCCAGCTCACCCGTAGAGCGGCGGGGGCAGTTCTTC. It specifies CASSPVERRGQFF. This rearrangement joins TRBV18 to TRBJ2-1; TRBD2 is a possible D gene (6 bases). Germline V gene data show CDR1 as KGHSH and CDR2 as LQKENI. CDR3 length: 13 residues. V lost 3 bases and J 12 bases, leaving 15 bases between the germline ends.

V is TRBV7-2 and J is TRBJ2-7; the match to TRBD2 covers 7 bases. V lost 7 bases and J lost 2; bases outside the gene matches: 8. The length of the CDR3 is 14 residues. Germline V gene lookup returns CDR1 SGHTA and CDR2 FQGNSA. The CDR3 DNA sequence: TGTGCCAGCACCCAGACGGCGGGAGCCTACGAGCAGTACTTC. Translated: CASTQTAGAYEQYF.

Comment on this clonotype: Its ends do not fully match the called genes, so a read error is possible. The chain links TRBV20-1 to TRBJ2-5, with D unresolved. Germline CDR1 reads DFQATT; CDR2 reads SNEGSKA (reference sequence). The CDR3 is made up of 15 amino acids. CDR3 loop: CCARDGRRNQETQYF. The CDR3 coding sequence is TGCTGTGCTAGAGATGGAAGGCGGAACCAAGAGACCCAGTACTTC.

There are many counts of this clonotype. The chain combines TRBV12-5 with TRBJ2-5; 7 positions match TRBD1. Germline-derived CDR1 and CDR2 are LGHNT and FRNRAP. V was pared by 4 bases and J by 5 bases, with 7 bases of the junction left unmatched. The CDR3 loop spans 14 amino acids. The CDR3 reads CASGSWTGGETQYF. The CDR3 DNA reads as TGTGCTAGTGGTTCCTGGACAGGCGGGGAGACCCAGTACTTC.

At least ten counts were recorded for this clonotype. This chain connects TRBV3-1 to TRBJ1-5; TRBD1 might be the D (5 bases). Germline V CDR1 and CDR2: LGHDT, YNNKEL (reference sequence). V was trimmed by 3 bases and J by 1 base, leaving 7 bases between them. The CDR3 contains 14 residues. The CDR3, as DNA: TGTGCCAGCAGCCATCAGGGAAGCAATCAGCCCCAGCATTTT. Amino acids: CASSHQGSNQPQHF.

This clonotype was seen repeatedly, ten times or more. The genes are TRBV29-1 and TRBJ2-1; a possible D gene is TRBD1 (5 bases). Trimming removed 5 bases at V and 8 bases at J, with 13 bases between. The CDR3 is made up of 12 amino acids. CDR1 SQVTM and CDR2 ANQGSEA come from the germline V gene. The CDR3 coding sequence is TGCAGCGTTTTCGGACATTCGGATGAGCAGTTCTTC. It translates to CSVFGHSDEQFF.

This clonotype was counted a few times. The J gene is TRBJ2-7, the V gene TRBV20-1, with TRBD2 matching 9 bases. After removal of 1 base from V and 5 bases from J, the junction contained 18 bases not matched to a gene. Germline V gives CDR1 DFQATT, CDR2 SNEGSKA (reference sequence). The CDR3 covers 18 residues. CDR3 region: CSARVGGGRAGPPHEQYF. CDR3 coding DNA: TGCAGTGCTAGAGTTGGCGGCGGGAGGGCCGGCCCGCCTCACGAGCAGTACTTC.

This clonotype has ten or more counts. In DNA form, the CDR3 reads TGTGCCAGCTCATCCACTAGCGTCCCAGATACGCAGTATTTT. It translates to CASSSTSVPDTQYF. This chain uses TRBV18 with TRBJ2-3, with TRBD2 identical over 7 bases. The junction had 6 bases not matched to a gene; V was cut back by 5 bases and J by 4 bases. The CDR3 extends over 14 amino acids. Germline V gene lookup returns CDR1 KGHSH and CDR2 LQKENI.

This clonotype has a count of ten or more. V usage is TRBV12-3 or TRBV12-4 and J usage is TRBJ1-5; TRBD1 is a possible D gene (6 bases). The CDR3 runs 14 residues. V lost 1 base and J lost 5, with 9 bases in between. Here the CDR3 reads CASSLGGAHQPQHF. In DNA, the CDR3 is TGTGCCAGCAGTTTAGGGGGGGCCCATCAGCCCCAGCATTTT.

This clonotype was seen repeatedly, ten times or more. This chain connects TRBV14 to TRBJ2-3; D gene unclear. CDR3 length equals 14 residues. V was pared by 4 bases and J by 4 bases, with 12 bases between. Germline CDR1 is SGHDN and CDR2 is FVKESK. In DNA, the CDR3 is TGTGCCAGCAGCCGGGTGGAGCCATCAGATACGCAGTATTTT. It yields the protein CASSRVEPSDTQYF.

This clonotype was counted many times. This chain uses TRBV12-3 or TRBV12-4 with TRBJ2-3; 12 bases line up with TRBD2. The V gene end was trimmed by 5 bases and the J gene end by 3 bases; junction bases not matched to a gene: 9. This CDR3 region has 17 residues. In DNA, the CDR3 is TGTGCCAGCAGTCTCCGACTAGCGGGAGTAATTACAGATACGCAGTATTTT. It yields the protein CASSLRLAGVITDTQYF.

The chain recombines TRBV5-4 with TRBJ2-3, with 9 nucleotides matching TRBD1. The V segment lost 3 bases and the J segment 3 bases; nucleotides outside the gene matches: 2. The CDR3 sequence is 14 residues long. The germline V gene encodes CDR1 SGHNT and CDR2 YYREEE (reference sequence). CDR3 sequence reads: CASSSQGATDTQYF. Here the CDR3 DNA reads TGTGCCAGCAGCTCACAGGGGGCTACAGATACGCAGTATTTT. The full variable domain, its missing parts supplied by reference TRBV5-4 and TRBJ2-3, is ETGVTQSPTHLIKTRGQQVTLRCSSQSGHNTVSWYQQALGQGPQFIFQYYREEENGRGNFPPRFSGLQFPNYSSELNVNALELDDSALYLCASSSQGATDTQYFGPGTRLTVL.

V and J are TRBV18 and TRBJ2-7; 9 bases agree with TRBD2. The CDR3 length is 16 residues. Germline CDR1 is KGHSH and CDR2 is LQKENI. V dropped 2 bases and J dropped 0; count of bases not matched to a gene: 5. The CDR3 sequence is CASSPKASGNSYEQYF. DNA of the CDR3: TGTGCCAGCTCACCAAAGGCTAGCGGGAACTCCTACGAGCAGTACTTC.

In its sample, this clonotype was seen many times. This sequence joins TRBV7-9 and TRBJ1-4; D not resolved. Trimming left V 1 base short and J 8 bases short, with 8 bases between. The CDR3 covers 13 residues. CDR1 is SEHNR, CDR2 FQNEAQ, per germline (reference sequence). CDR3 bases: TGTGCCAGCAGCTTAGTCGGGGTGGAAAAACTGTTTTTT. Amino acid sequence: CASSLVGVEKLFF.

J is TRBJ2-3 and V is TRBV11-2; D possibly corresponds to TRBD1 (5 bases). V was clipped by 3 bases and J by 4 bases, with 17 bases between them. The CDR3 extends over 16 amino acids. Germline CDR1 reads SGHAT; CDR2 reads FQNNGV. The CDR3 bases are TGTGCCAGCAGCTTTCTTCAACAGGCTTCAGCAGATACGCAGTATTTT. Its protein product is CASSFLQQASADTQYF.

This clonotype was seen repeatedly, ten times or more. The V call is TRBV7-2, the J call TRBJ2-2, with TRBD2 as a possible D gene (5 bases). Germline assignment: CDR1 SGHTA and CDR2 FQGNSA. The germline V and J ends were trimmed by 5 bases and 6 bases, with 13 bases remaining between them. CDR3 length: 14 residues. CDR3 DNA: TGTGCCAGCAGCCTTGGACGGACTTCCGGGGAGCTGTTTTTT. Translation gives CASSLGRTSGELFF.

The rearrangement uses TRBV7-2 and TRBJ2-1, with TRBD2 matching over 8 bases. V gave up 1 base and J gave up 8 bases; unmatched junction bases: 13. This CDR3 has 17 residues. The germline gives CDR1 SGHTA, CDR2 FQGNSA. The CDR3 loop is CASSLGRGLGRSDEQFF. The CDR3 DNA is TGTGCCAGCAGCTTAGGGAGGGGACTAGGGCGTAGCGATGAGCAGTTCTTC.

In its sample, this clonotype was seen many times. This chain connects TRBV29-1 to TRBJ2-3, with D perhaps TRBD2 (6 bases). The CDR3 sequence is 14 residues long. Germline CDR1 is SQVTM and CDR2 is ANQGSEA. The V end lost 8 bases, the J end lost 0 bases, and 15 bases lay between the germline ends. CDR3 nucleotides: TGCAGCATCAGGACTACCGCTAGCACAGATACGCAGTATTTT. Protein: CSIRTTASTDTQYF.

This clonotype showed up many times. The chain recombines TRBV18 with TRBJ2-7, with 7 bases that match TRBD2. The CDR3 length is 13 residues. Germline assignment: CDR1 KGHSH and CDR2 LQKENI. Germline trimming cut 2 bases from V and 6 bases from J; bases unmatched to any gene: 4. This CDR3 is CASSPRREGEQYF. The CDR3 DNA reads TGTGCCAGCTCACCAAGGAGGGAGGGCGAGCAGTACTTC.